The clone carrying this T cell receptor beta chain was seen repeatedly, ten times or more. This sample is drawn from a study of T cells in Graves' hyperthyroidism and ophthalmopathy. Per the germline V gene, CDR1 is LNHDA and CDR2 is SQIVND (reference sequence). The V gene lost 0 bases and the J gene lost 6 bases, with 14 bases spanning the gap. CDR3 length: 15 residues. Amplified TCR beta CDR3 regions came from RNA transcripts. Primed by the HTBI set, a first-round RT-PCR was run on the TCR CDR3. Each CDR3 protein is one row after TCRdb ran MiXCR on the multiplex PCR reads. The table shows about 330,000 distinct CDR3 sequences, with roughly 13% occurring only once.

The chain uses TRBV19 and TRBJ1-1; D unresolved. Specimen: blood. The receptor was derived from a woman aged 40 to 49 with Graves' ophthalmopathy. The CDR3: CASSIDAGFGAEAFF. The CDR3 nucleotides read TGTGCCAGTAGTATAGATGCCGGCTTCGGGGCTGAAGCTTTCTTT.